What follows describes a single TCR beta chain. This specimen comes from a study of blood T cell repertoires in COVID-19. Study summary: T cells, B-cell-depleted T cells, or PBMCs supplied cDNA or gDNA.

Two negative PCRs, clearance, or symptom resolution had been documented for recovered Cohort 3 donors. CDR1 and CDR2 from the germline V gene are SGHDN and FVKESK. V shed 0 bases, J shed 0 bases, and the junction held 3 bases outside the gene matches. The CDR3 has 17 amino acids. How the authors handled the data: From reference gene primer amplification, estimates of nucleated cell counts were derived. Libraries were prepared by immunoSEQ multiplex PCR; TCRdb keeps only in-frame clonotypes and omits some of them. V, J and clone size are those of that table, while D and trimming were read from the DNA. The data show under 200,000 clones, around four fifths seen once.

The specimen sequenced was PBMCs or T cells enriched from blood (not recorded which). The V gene is TRBV14, the J gene TRBJ2-1; TRBD1 aligns across 9 bases. The clonotype was recovered from a woman aged 45-65 years who had recovered from COVID-19. DNA for the CDR3: TGTGCCAGCAGCCAAGAGAGACAGGGGGTCTCCTACAATGAGCAGTTCTTC. Amino acid sequence: CASSQERQGVSYNEQFF.